Below, 6 T cell receptor beta chains from the same sample are listed, as sequenced in a study of cytomegalovirus exposure and HLA in healthy donors. The method was immunoSEQ multiplex PCR; TCRdb's version includes in-frame clones alone and lacks a portion of them. The sample has tens of thousands of clones, roughly 91% seen once. The sequencing input was PBMCs. The receptors here all came from a young man in good health and CMV-seronegative.

The CDR3: CASSLKGIFGLAGVEGTDTQYF. CDR3 DNA sequence: TGTGCCAGCAGTTTAAAGGGAATTTTCGGGCTAGCGGGAGTAGAGGGCACAGATACGCAGTATTTT. The chain employs TRBV27 and TRBJ2-3, with 10 bases that match TRBD2. This CDR3 is built from 22 residues. Germline V gene sequence: CDR1 MNHEY, CDR2 SMNVEV (reference sequence). With V trimmed by 2 bases and J by 1 base, 21 bases remained unmatched.

This chain joins TRBV15 and TRBJ1-5, with D uncertain. V gave up 1 base and J gave up 2 bases, with 12 bases separating them. Germline values: CDR1 LNHNV, CDR2 YYDKDF (reference sequence). The CDR3 loop spans 16 amino acids. Written as DNA, the CDR3 is TGTGCCACCAGCAGAGTTGGAGGGATGGGCAATCAGCCCCAGCATTTT. Translating it yields CATSRVGGMGNQPQHF.

The gene calls are TRBV2 and TRBJ2-5; 7 bases align to TRBD1. V lost 6 bases and J lost 3; bases outside the gene matches: 1. From germline, CDR1 is SNHLY and CDR2 FYNNEI. This CDR3 spans 12 amino acids. CDR3 bases: TGTGCCAGCAGAGGACAGGAAGAGACCCAGTACTTC. It is translated as CASRGQEETQYF. The whole variable domain, remainder taken from reference TRBV2 and TRBJ2-5, is EPEVTQTPSHQVTQMGQEVILRCVPISNHLYFYWYRQILGQKVEFLVSFYNNEISEKSEIFDDQFSVERPDGSNFTLKIRSTKLEDSAMYFCASRGQEETQYFGPGTRLLVL.

In DNA, the CDR3 is TGTGCCAGCAGCTTAGCCAAAAGAAACGGACAGGCGCCCGGGGAGCTGTTTTTT. It specifies CASSLAKRNGQAPGELFF. The chain has TRBV7-6 and TRBJ2-2; 7 bases align to TRBD1. The trim removed 0 bases at V and 6 bases at J, leaving 13 bases unmatched. The CDR3 runs to 18 residues. CDR1 is SGHVS and CDR2 is FNYEAQ in the germline V gene.

V gene TRBV27 combines with J gene TRBJ2-1; 11 positions match TRBD2. This CDR3 spans 15 amino acids. CDR1 is MNHEY, CDR2 SMNVEV, per germline (reference sequence). Losses at the gene ends were 7 bases for V and 4 bases for J; bases not matched to a gene: 6. The CDR3 sequence: CASTSGRSLYNEQFF. The CDR3 DNA reads TGTGCCAGCACTAGCGGGAGGTCCTTGTACAATGAGCAGTTCTTC.

The V call is TRBV15, the J call TRBJ2-2; 9 bases line up with TRBD1. This CDR3 region has 16 residues. Germline trimming cut 4 bases from V and 4 bases from J; bases unmatched to any gene: 7. Germline V gene lookup returns CDR1 LNHNV and CDR2 YYDKDF (reference sequence). The CDR3 DNA reads TGTGCCACCAGCACCCGGGACAGGGTTCCCACCGGGGAGCTGTTTTTT. This sequence encodes CATSTRDRVPTGELFF.